The entry below describes one T cell receptor beta chain. The source of the sample is a study of cytomegalovirus exposure and HLA in healthy donors. V was clipped by 2 bases and J by 8 bases, with 12 bases between them. The CDR3 loop spans 13 amino acids. In germline, CDR1 is SNHLY, CDR2 FYNNEI. Clones were sequenced by immunoSEQ multiplex PCR, and TCRdb holds only the in-frame ones, with some missing. The table has 90,000 to 150,000 clones, approximately 90% seen once. This TCR was recovered from a woman aged 18-29 years in good health and CMV-seropositive. The chain recombines TRBV2 with TRBJ1-2, with D possibly TRBD1 on 6 matching bases. Sequencing was carried out using PBMCs. Here the CDR3 reads CASSETGNGGYTF. The CDR3 DNA reads as TGTGCCAGCAGTGAAACAGGGAATGGCGGCTACACCTTC.